These T cell receptor beta chains were read from a single sample in a study of T cells in Graves' hyperthyroidism and ophthalmopathy. TCRdb re-analysed the multiplex PCR reads in MiXCR, keeping a single row per CDR3 protein. The sample shows hundreds of thousands of distinct CDR3 sequences, about 15% of them seen only once. Sample: blood. Receptors were obtained from a woman aged 18-30 years with Graves' ophthalmopathy. Both conserved end residues are part of each CDR3. D genes are given only for firm matches. Expanded clones get a size class; other rows say once, few or many, or leave the size out.

TRBV19	TRBJ1-5	few	-	CASKDSIGGGSQPQHF	TGTGCCAGTAAGGACAGTATTGGGGGCGGCAGTCAGCCCCAGCATTTT
TRBV5-1	TRBJ2-7	many	-	CASSFRGAPYEQYF	TGCGCCAGCAGCTTCAGGGGAGCACCCTACGAGCAGTACTTC
TRBV7-2	TRBJ2-3	many	TRBD2	CASRLAVTDTQYF	TGTGCCAGCAGACTAGCGGTCACAGATACGCAGTATTTT
TRBV5-5	TRBJ2-2	few	-	CASSPLGGVPNTGELFF	TGTGCCAGCAGCCCACTTGGGGGAGTCCCGAACACCGGGGAGCTGTTTTTT
TRBV7-9	TRBJ2-3	few	TRBD1	CASSFPPGTGSTDTQYF	TGTGCCAGCAGCTTCCCCCCCGGGACAGGTAGCACAGATACGCAGTATTTT
TRBV2	TRBJ2-1	many	TRBD1	CASRAGTASYNEQFF	TGTGCCAGCAGAGCCGGGACAGCCTCCTACAATGAGCAGTTCTTC
TRBV10-3	TRBJ2-5	few	-	CAISESNLYQETQYF	TGTGCCATCAGTGAGTCCAACCTGTACCAAGAGACCCAGTACTTC
TRBV29-1	TRBJ1-3	-	-	CSVEIVSSGNTIYF	TGCAGCGTTGAAATCGTCAGCTCTGGAAACACCATATATTTT
TRBV7-8	TRBJ2-1	-	TRBD2	CASRVGGNEQFF	TGTGCCAGCAGGGTGGGGGGGAATGAGCAGTTCTTC
TRBV29-1	TRBJ2-7	few	-	CSGSEGGSSYEQYF	TGCAGCGGGTCCGAGGGGGGTTCATCCTACGAGCAGTACTTC
TRBV10-3	TRBJ1-1	-	TRBD1	CAITATGRDTEAFF	TGTGCCATCACTGCGACAGGGCGGGACACTGAAGCTTTCTTT
TRBV27	TRBJ2-5	few	TRBD2	CASSTQAGGVYF	TGTGCCAGCAGTACCCAAGCGGGAGGGGTGTACTTC
TRBV20-1	TRBJ2-7	-	-	CSARDILGDYEQYF	TGCAGTGCTAGGGATATTCTGGGAGACTACGAGCAGTACTTC
TRBV4-1	TRBJ1-4	-	-	CASSQAGFGEKLFF	TGCGCCAGCAGCCAAGCAGGGTTTGGTGAAAAACTGTTTTTT